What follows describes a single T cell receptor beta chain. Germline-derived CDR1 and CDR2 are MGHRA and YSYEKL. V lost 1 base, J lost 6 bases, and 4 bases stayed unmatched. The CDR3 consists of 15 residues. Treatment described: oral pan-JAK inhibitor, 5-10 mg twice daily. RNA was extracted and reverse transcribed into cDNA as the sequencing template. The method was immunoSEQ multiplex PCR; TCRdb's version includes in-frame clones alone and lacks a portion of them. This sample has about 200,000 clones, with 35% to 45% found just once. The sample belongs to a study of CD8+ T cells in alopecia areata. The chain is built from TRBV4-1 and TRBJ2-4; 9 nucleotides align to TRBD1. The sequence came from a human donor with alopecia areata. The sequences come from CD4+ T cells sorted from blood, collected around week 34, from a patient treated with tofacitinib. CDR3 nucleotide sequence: TGCGCCAGCAGCCAAGCGGGACAGGGAGGAAACATTCAGTACTTC. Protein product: CASSQAGQGGNIQYF.